What follows describes a single T cell receptor beta chain. Its specific antigen is unknown. It has no much larger one-base neighbor in the sample; base qualities were not kept. Hyperthyroidism was defined as stable when no progression to ophthalmopathy occurred within 18 months of follow-up. Hyperthyroidism patients were newly diagnosed, with disease duration under 2 months, and aged 18 to 65 years. Anyone with other autoimmune diseases, uncontrolled infections, pregnancy or lactation was excluded from the study. Diagnosis relied on clinical symptoms, serum thyroxine, TRAb, thyroid ultrasound and orbital computed tomography. Ficoll-Paque density gradient centrifugation was used to isolate PBMCs from around 10 ml of fresh peripheral blood. Total RNA was extracted with Trizol reagent and quality-checked on an Agilent 2100 Bioanalyzer. TCR beta CDR3 regions were amplified from RNA transcripts for repertoire sequencing. The first round was an RT-PCR using HTBI primers with the Qiagen OneStep RT-PCR kit, and this first round was followed by a second-round multiplex PCR, then size selection and purification. The libraries underwent paired-end sequencing with 100 bp reads on an Illumina HiSeq2000. Regarding the original processing steps: SOAPnuke was used to process the reads, removing any read that contained adapters or uncalled bases, had a mean Phred below 15, or lacked an exact match to the constant primer or identifier. High-quality paired reads were merged with COPE v1.2.5. Each unique nucleotide sequence was treated as a clonotype, and MiTCR v1.1 was used to align the clonotypes to the IMGT TRB V, D and J references. Only V-J combinations with frequency above 0.0001 were analysed, covering about 99% of repertoires. For each V-J combination, a TCR clonal expansion and chaos score was defined as F50 clonal expansion divided by the chaos observed in the TCRdist matrix. Welch's t-statistics and random forest were used to reduce features to approximately 13 V-J combinations, which were fed into a naive Bayes classifier. The similarity between thyroid and blood repertoires was quantified using the Morisita-Horn index. The public sequencing data were trimmed at Q25 with fastp and processed into clonotypes with MiXCR by TCRdb, which kept only in-frame beta chains. For every CDR3 protein sequence, its rows merge into one entry that carries the most common genes and DNA. It is TCRdb's table, rather than the study itself, that gives the V and J calls and clone size. For this sample there are roughly 400,000 distinct CDR3 sequences; roughly 17% appear just once. Approximately 2.4% of the sample belongs to the ten largest clones.

The data belong to a study of Graves' ophthalmopathy and Graves' hyperthyroidism (dated by TCRdb to about 2018). Looking at the study overall: Peripheral blood samples were taken at the time of initial diagnosis, before any treatment was given. To tell Graves' ophthalmopathy apart from Graves' hyperthyroidism, and to predict which patients would progress to ophthalmopathy, the study relied on TCR beta repertoire signatures. In total, 135 blood samples were TCR-sequenced: approximately 42 ophthalmopathy, over 70 hyperthyroidism and some 17 hyperthyroidism-to-ophthalmopathy patients. A discovery set of 90 to 100 patients (43 ophthalmopathy, some 58 stable hyperthyroidism) was enrolled to explore V-J signatures distinguishing ophthalmopathy from hyperthyroidism. An independent validation cohort comprised about 20 hyperthyroidism patients and 15 to 17 patients who later progressed from hyperthyroidism to ophthalmopathy. T-cell repertoires of thyroid tissue and blood were compared in over 5 hyperthyroidism patients. Following sampling, methimazole starting at 30 mg daily was administered to hyperthyroidism patients, and high-dose intravenous methylprednisolone was administered to ophthalmopathy patients.

On the study overall, not on this receptor specifically: Ophthalmopathy was separated from stable hyperthyroidism by the 13-signature model with roughly 88% sensitivity and just under 84% specificity in cross-validation and with 80%/75% in the test set. No statistical method was used to predetermine the sample size, and group allocation was not hidden from the investigators. In validation, the model predicted ophthalmopathy progression with more than 55% sensitivity and less than 80% specificity; 12 predicted patients were CT-confirmed with GO in a median of approximately 6.5 months. Most of the expanded thyroid clonotypes with a frequency above 0.001 were also detected in blood, and it was suggested that the thyroid immune response may be reflected by blood repertoires.

Measured from the cysteine to the phenylalanine, the CDR3 is 16 residues long. CDR3 DNA is the only sequence kept; it has 48 bases, read in frame from the first base. CDR1 SGHRS and CDR2 YFSETQ are derived from the germline V gene. The germline ends are 18 bases apart after V is trimmed by 4 bases and J by 4 bases. The sequence was collected from an adult woman with stable Graves' hyperthyroidism. The sample taken for sequencing was peripheral blood. The chain uses TRBV5-1 and TRBJ1-5, with TRBD1 tentatively as D gene (6 bases match). The nucleotides read TGCGCCAGCAGCCCCCTGGGGGGGGCAACAAATCAGCCCCAGCATTTT. Its translation is CASSPLGGATNQPQHF.